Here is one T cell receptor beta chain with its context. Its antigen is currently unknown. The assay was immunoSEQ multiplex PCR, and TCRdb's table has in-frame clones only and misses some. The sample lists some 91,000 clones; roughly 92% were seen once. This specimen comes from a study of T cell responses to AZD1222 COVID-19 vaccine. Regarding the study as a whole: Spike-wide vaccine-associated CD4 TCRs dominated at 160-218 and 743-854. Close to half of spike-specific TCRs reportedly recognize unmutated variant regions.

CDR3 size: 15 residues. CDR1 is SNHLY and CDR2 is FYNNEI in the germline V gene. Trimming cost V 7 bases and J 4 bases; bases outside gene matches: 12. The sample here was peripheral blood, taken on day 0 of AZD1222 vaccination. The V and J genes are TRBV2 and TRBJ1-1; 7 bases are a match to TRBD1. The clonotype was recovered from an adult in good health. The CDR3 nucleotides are TGTGCCAGCACCGCGGGACAGTCTGGGAGCACTGAAGCTTTCTTT. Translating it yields CASTAGQSGSTEAFF. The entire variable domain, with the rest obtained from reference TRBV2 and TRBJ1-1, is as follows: EPEVTQTPSHQVTQMGQEVILRCVPISNHLYFYWYRQILGQKVEFLVSFYNNEISEKSEIFDDQFSVERPDGSNFTLKIRSTKLEDSAMYFCASTAGQSGSTEAFFGQGTRLTVV.